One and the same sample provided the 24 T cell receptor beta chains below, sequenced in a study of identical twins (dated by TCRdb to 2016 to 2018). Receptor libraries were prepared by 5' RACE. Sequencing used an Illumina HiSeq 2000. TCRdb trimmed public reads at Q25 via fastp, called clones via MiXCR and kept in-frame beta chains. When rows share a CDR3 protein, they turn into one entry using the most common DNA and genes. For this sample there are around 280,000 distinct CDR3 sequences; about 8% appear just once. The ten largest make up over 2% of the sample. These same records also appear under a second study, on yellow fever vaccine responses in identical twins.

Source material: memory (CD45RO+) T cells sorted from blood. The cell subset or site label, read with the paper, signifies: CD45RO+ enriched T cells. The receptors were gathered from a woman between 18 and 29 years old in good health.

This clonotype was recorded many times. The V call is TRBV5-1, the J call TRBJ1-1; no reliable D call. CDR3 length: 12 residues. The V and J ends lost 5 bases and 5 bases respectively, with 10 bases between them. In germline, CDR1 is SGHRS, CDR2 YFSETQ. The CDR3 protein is CASRGAGTEAFF. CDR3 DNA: TGCGCCAGCAGGGGTGCGGGAACTGAAGCTTTCTTT.

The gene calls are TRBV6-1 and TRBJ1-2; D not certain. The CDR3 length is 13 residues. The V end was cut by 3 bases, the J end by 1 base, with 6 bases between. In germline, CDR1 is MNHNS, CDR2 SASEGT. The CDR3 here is CASSDVNNYGYTF. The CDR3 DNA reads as TGTGCCAGCAGTGATGTCAATAACTATGGCTACACCTTC.

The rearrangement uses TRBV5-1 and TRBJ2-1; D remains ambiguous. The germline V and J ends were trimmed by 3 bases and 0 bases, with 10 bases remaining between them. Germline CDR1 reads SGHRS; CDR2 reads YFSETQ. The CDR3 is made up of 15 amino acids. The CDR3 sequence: CASSSALYSYNEQFF. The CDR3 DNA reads TGCGCCAGCAGCTCGGCCCTCTACTCCTACAATGAGCAGTTCTTC.

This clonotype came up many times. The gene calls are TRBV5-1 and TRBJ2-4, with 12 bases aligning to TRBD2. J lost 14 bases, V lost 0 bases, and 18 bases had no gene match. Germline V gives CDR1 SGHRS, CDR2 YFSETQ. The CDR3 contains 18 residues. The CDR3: CASSLAISSLAGGPFKYF. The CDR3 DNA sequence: TGCGCCAGCAGCTTGGCCATAAGTTCCCTAGCGGGAGGGCCATTTAAGTACTTC.

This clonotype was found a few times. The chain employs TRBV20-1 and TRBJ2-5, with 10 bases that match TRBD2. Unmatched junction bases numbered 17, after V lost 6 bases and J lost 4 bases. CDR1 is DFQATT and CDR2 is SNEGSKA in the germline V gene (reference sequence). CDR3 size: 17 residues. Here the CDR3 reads CSATTSGPGRVRETQYF. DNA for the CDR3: TGCAGTGCAACGACTAGCGGGCCAGGGAGGGTAAGAGAGACCCAGTACTTC.

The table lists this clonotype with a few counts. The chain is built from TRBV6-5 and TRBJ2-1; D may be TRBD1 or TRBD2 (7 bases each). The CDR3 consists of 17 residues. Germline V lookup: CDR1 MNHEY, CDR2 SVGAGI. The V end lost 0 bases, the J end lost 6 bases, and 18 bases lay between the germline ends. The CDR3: CASSYSIGGGSRNEQFF. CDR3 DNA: TGTGCCAGCAGTTACTCGATAGGGGGCGGGAGTCGCAATGAGCAGTTCTTC.

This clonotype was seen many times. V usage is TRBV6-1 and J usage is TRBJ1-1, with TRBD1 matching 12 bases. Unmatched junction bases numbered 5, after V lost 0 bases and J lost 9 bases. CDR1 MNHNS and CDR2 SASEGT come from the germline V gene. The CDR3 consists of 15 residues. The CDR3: CASSEAGTGGGKAFF. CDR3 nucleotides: TGTGCCAGCAGTGAAGCGGGGACAGGGGGCGGAAAAGCTTTCTTT.

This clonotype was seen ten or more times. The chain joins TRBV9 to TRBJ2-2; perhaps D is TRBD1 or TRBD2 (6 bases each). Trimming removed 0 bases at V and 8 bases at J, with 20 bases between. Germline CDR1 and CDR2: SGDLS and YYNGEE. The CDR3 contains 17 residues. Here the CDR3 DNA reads TGTGCCAGCAGCGTAGCCGCGGGACACCGTGTTCCTGGGGAGCTGTTTTTT. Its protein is CASSVAAGHRVPGELFF.

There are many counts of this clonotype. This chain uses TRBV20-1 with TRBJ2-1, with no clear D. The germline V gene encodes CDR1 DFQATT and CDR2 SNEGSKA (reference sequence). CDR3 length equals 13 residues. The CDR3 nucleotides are TGCGGAGTTGCGTCTAGCTCCTACAATGAGCAGTTCTTC. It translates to CGVASSSYNEQFF.

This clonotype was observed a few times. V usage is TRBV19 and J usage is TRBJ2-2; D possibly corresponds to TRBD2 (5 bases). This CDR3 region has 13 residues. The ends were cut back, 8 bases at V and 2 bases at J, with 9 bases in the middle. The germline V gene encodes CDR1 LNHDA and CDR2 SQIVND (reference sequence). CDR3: CASERRNTGELFF. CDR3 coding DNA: TGTGCCAGTGAGCGGAGAAACACCGGGGAGCTGTTTTTT.

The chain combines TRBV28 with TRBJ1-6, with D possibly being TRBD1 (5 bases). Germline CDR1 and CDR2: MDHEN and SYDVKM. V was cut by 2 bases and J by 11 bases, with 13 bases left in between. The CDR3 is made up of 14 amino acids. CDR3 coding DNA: TGTGCCAGCAGTTTACAGGGCGCGTTGACACCCCTCCACTTT. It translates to CASSLQGALTPLHF.

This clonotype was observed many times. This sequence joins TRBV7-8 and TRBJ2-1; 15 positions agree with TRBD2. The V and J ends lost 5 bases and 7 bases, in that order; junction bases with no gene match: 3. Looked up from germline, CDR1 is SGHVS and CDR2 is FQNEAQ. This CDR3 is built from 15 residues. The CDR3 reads CASSPGLAGGNEQFF. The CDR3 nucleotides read TGTGCCAGCAGCCCCGGACTAGCGGGAGGGAATGAGCAGTTCTTC.

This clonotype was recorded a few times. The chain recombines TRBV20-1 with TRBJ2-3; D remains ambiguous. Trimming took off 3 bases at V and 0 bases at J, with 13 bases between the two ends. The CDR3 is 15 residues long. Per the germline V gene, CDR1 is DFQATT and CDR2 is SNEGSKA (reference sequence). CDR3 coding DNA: TGCAGTGCTAGGTTACCGGGCCCTAGCACAGATACGCAGTATTTT. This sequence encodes CSARLPGPSTDTQYF.

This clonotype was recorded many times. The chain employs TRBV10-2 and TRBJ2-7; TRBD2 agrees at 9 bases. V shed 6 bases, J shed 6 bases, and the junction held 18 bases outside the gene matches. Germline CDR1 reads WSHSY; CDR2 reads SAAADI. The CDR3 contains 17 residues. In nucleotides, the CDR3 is TGCGCCAGCAGCCACTATCGGGCGCGGGGGGGAGGTACCGAGCAGTACGTC. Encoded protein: CASSHYRARGGGTEQYV.

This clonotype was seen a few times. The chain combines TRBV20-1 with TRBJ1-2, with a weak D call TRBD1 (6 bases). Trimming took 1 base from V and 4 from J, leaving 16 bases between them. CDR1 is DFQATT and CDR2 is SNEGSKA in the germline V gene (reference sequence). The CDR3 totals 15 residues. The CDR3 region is CSARAGDPNLYGYTF. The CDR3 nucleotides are TGCAGTGCTAGAGCAGGGGACCCAAATCTCTATGGCTACACCTTC.

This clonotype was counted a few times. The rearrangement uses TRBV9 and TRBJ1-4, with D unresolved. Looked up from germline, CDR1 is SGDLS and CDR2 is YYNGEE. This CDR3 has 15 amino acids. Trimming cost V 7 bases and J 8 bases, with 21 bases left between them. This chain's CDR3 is CASSTGVSLREKLFF. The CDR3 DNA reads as TGTGCCAGCTCCACGGGCGTCTCCCTTCGGGAAAAACTGTTTTTT.

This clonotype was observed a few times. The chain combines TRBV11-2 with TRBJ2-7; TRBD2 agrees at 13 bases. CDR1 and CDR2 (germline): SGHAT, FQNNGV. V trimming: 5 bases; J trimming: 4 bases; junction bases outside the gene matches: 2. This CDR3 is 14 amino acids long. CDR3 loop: CASSTTSGGYEQYV. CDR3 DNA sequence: TGTGCCAGCAGCACGACTAGCGGGGGGTACGAGCAGTACGTC.

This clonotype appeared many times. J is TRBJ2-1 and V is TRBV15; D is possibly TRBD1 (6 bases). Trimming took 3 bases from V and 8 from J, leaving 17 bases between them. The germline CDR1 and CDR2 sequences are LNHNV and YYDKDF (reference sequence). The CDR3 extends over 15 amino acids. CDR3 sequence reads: CATSSAGTTGDEQFF. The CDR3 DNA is TGTGCCACCAGCAGTGCCGGGACAACGGGCGATGAGCAGTTCTTC.

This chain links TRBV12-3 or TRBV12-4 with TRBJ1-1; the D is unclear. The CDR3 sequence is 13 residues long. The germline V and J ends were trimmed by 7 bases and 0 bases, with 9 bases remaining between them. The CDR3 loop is CASTIDMNTEAFF. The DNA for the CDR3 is TGTGCCAGCACCATAGACATGAACACTGAAGCTTTCTTT.

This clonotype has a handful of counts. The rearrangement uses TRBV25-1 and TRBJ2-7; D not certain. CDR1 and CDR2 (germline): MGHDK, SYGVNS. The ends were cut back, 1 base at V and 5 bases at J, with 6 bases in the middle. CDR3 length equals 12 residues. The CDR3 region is CASSESPDEQYF. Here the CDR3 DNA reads TGTGCCAGCAGTGAATCACCAGACGAGCAGTACTTC.

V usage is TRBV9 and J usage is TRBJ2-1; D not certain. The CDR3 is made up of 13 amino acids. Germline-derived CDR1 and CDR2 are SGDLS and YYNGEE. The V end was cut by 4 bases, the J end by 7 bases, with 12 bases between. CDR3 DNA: TGTGCCAGCAGCACCCAACCGGAGAATGAGCAGTTCTTC. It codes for CASSTQPENEQFF.

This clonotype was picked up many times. The CDR3, as DNA: TGTGCCAGCAGCTTGGGCGCCTCCCTCAATGAGCAGTTCTTC. Translated: CASSLGASLNEQFF. The V gene is TRBV7-9, the J gene TRBJ2-1; no definite D call. The CDR3 is 14 residues long. Trimming pared 3 bases from V and 6 bases from J, leaving 12 bases between. CDR1 SEHNR and CDR2 FQNEAQ come from the germline V gene (reference sequence).

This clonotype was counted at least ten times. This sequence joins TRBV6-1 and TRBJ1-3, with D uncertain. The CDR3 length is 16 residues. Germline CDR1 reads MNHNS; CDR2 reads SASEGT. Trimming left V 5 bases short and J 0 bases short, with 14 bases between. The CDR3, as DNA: TGTGCCAGCAGTCCCCCTCGAGACATCTCTGGAAACACCATATATTTT. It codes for CASSPPRDISGNTIYF.

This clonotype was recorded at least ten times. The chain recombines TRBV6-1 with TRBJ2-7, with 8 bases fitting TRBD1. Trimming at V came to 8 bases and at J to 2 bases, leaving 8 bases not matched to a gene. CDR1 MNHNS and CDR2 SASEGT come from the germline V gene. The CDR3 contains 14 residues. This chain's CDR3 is CASSVRTGPYEQYF. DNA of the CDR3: TGTGCCAGCTCGGTCAGGACAGGGCCCTACGAGCAGTACTTC.